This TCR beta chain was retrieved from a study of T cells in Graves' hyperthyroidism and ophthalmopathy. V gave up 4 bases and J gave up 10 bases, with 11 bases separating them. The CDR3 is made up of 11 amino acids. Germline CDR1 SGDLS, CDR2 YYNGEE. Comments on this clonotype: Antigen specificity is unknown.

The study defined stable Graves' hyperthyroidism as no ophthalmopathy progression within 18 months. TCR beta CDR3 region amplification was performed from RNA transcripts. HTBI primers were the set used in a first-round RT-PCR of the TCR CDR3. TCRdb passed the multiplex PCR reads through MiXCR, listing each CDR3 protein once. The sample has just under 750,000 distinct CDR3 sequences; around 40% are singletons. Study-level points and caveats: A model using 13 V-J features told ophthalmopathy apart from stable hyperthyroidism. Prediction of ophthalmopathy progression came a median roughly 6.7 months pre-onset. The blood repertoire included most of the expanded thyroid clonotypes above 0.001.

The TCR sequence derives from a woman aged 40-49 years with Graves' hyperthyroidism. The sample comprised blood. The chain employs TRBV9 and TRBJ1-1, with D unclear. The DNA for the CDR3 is TGTGCCAGCAGCTCTTTTTGGGGAGCTTTCTTT. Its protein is CASSSFWGAFF.